This T cell receptor beta chain was observed in a study of blood T cell repertoires in COVID-19. On the study more broadly: From T cells, B-cell-depleted T cells, or PBMCs came the material, which was cDNA or gDNA.

Trimming stripped 0 bases from V and 1 base from J, with 21 bases between. Germline V gene data show CDR1 as KGHDR and CDR2 as SFDVKD. The CDR3 totals 20 residues. In the source study's methods: Estimates of nucleated cell counts were drawn from the amplification of reference gene primers. Measured with immunoSEQ multiplex PCR; TCRdb has only the in-frame clones, and not every one. V, J and clone size derive from that table, while D and trimming were established from the DNA sequence. The table lists around 140,000 clones, 84% of them singletons. Those who participated ranged in age from roughly 18 to 100 years and resided in about two dozen US areas. Cohort assignment relied on participant-reported clinical history.

The sample taken for sequencing was PBMCs or T cells enriched from blood (not recorded which). This chain connects TRBV24-1 to TRBJ2-4, with D maybe TRBD2 (6 bases). The sequence was obtained from a woman aged 45-60 years with acute COVID-19. In DNA form, the CDR3 reads TGTGCCACCAGTGATTTGCACTTAAGACTAGATGAGGGGGCCAAAAACATTCAGTACTTC. It encodes CATSDLHLRLDEGAKNIQYF.